This T cell receptor beta chain emerged from a study of human T cells and chemical hapten exposure. Time point described: pre-sensitization, week 0. Treatment given: therapeutic diphenylcyclopropenone sensitization with weekly scalp DPC. Patients had alopecia, were aged 18 to 70, and were not pregnant. Germline assignment: CDR1 GTSNPN and CDR2 SVGIG (reference sequence). V lost 0 bases, J lost 1 base, and 7 bases lay in between. CDR3 length: 14 amino acids. General observations from the study: Healthy people's immune response may differ from that of the donors, who had alopecia.

Individual cDNA molecules in this library carried unique molecular identifiers. In the original processing: Samples ranged from about 20,000 to 700,000 TCRs, with a median of approximately 96,000. TCRdb redid the calling of the RACE reads with MiXCR, one entry per CDR3 protein. The V and J calls were not made by the authors but by TCRdb's processing. There are more than 300,000 distinct CDR3 sequences in the sample; more than 4.5% occur only once, and 2.5% to 3% lies in the top ten. This clonotype has ten or more counts. Its antigen is currently unknown. This rearrangement joins TRBV30 to TRBJ1-3; no firm D call. The TCR was taken from a woman in her forties or fifties with alopecia areata. Some clones in this sample may be carry-over from other donors' samples. The material sequenced was whole blood, taken in connection with sensitization to the hapten diphenylcyclopropenone (DPC). CDR3 coding DNA: TGTGCCTGGAGTGTTGGCATATCTGGAAACACCATATATTTT. It specifies CAWSVGISGNTIYF.